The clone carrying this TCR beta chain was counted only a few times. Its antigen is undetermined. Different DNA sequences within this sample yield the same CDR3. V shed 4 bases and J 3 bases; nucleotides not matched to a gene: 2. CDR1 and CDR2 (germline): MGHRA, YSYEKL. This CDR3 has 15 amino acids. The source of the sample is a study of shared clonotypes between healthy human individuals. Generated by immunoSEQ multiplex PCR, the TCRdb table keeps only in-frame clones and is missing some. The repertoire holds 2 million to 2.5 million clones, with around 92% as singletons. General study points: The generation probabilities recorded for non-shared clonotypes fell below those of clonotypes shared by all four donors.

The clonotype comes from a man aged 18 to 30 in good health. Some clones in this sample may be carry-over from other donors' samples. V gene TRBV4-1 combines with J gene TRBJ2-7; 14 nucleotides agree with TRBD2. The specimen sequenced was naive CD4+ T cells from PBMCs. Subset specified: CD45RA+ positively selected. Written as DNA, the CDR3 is TGCGCCAGCAGCCGCGGGACTAGCGGGAGCTACGAGCAGTACTTC. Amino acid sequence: CASSRGTSGSYEQYF.